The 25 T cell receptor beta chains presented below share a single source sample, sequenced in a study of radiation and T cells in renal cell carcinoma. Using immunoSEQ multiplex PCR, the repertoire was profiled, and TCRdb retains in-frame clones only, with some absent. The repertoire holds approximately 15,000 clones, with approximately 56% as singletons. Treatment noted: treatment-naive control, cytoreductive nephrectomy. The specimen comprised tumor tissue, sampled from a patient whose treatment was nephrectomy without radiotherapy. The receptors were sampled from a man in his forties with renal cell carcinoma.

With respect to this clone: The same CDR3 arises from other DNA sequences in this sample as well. The CDR3 spells CASSLDTGGTDTQYF. For the CDR3, the DNA is TGCGCCAGCAGCTTGGACACAGGGGGCACAGATACGCAGTATTTT. V gene TRBV5-1 combines with J gene TRBJ2-3; 7 bases are shared with TRBD1. In germline, CDR1 is SGHRS, CDR2 YFSETQ. This CDR3 has 15 amino acids. The V segment lost 0 bases and the J segment 1 base; nucleotides outside the gene matches: 2.

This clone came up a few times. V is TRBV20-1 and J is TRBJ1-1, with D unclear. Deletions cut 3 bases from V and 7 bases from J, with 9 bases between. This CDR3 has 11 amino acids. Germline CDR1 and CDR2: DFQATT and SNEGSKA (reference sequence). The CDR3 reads CSASLNVEAFF. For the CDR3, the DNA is TGCAGTGCTAGCCTGAACGTTGAAGCTTTCTTT.

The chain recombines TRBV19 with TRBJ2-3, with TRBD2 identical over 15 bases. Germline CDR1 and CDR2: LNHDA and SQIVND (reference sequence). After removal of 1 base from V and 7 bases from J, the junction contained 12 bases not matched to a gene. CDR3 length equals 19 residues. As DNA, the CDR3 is TGTGCCAGTAGTATAGGGGCCCCCGGACTAGCGGGGGGGCTGCATACGCAGTATTTT. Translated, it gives CASSIGAPGLAGGLHTQYF.

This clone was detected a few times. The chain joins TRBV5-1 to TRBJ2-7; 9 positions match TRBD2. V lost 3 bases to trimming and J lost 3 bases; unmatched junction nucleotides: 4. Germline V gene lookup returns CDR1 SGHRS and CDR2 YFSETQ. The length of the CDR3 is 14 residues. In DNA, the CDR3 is TGCGCCAGCAGCTCGGGACTAGCTTTCTACGAGCAGTACTTC. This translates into CASSSGLAFYEQYF.

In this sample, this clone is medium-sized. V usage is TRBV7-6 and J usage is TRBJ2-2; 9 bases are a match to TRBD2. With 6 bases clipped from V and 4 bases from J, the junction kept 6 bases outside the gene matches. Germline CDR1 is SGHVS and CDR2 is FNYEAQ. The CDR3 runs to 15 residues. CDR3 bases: TGTGCCAGCAGAGATAGCGGGGGAGCCACCGGGGAGCTGTTTTTT. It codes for CASRDSGGATGELFF.

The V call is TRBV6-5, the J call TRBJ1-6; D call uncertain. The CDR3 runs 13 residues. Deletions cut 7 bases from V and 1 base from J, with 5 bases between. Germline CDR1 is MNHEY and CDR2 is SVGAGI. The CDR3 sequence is CASKVSYNSPLHF. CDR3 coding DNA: TGTGCCAGCAAGGTTTCCTATAATTCACCCCTCCACTTT.

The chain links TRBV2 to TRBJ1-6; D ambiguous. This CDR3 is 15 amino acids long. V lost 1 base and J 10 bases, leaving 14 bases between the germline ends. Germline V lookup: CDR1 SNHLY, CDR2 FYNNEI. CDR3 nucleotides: TGTGCCAGCAGTGAAGGTTACACAGAGTACTCACCCCTCCACTTT. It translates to CASSEGYTEYSPLHF.

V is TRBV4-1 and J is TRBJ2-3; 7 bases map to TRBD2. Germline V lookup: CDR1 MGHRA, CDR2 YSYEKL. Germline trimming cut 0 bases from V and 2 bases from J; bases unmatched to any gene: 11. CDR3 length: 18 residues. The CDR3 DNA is TGCGCCAGCAGCCAAGAAAGCGGGGCCTCAACTAACACAGATACGCAGTATTTT. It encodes CASSQESGASTNTDTQYF.

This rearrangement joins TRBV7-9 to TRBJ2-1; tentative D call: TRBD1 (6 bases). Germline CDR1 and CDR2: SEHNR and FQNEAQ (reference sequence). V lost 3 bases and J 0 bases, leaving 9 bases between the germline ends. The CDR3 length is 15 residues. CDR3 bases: TGTGCCAGCAGCTTCACAGGGAGCTCCTACAATGAGCAGTTCTTC. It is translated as CASSFTGSSYNEQFF.

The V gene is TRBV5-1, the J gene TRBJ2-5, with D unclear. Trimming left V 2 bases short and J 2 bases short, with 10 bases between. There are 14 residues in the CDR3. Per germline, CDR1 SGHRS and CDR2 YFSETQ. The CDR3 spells CASSFSGSQETQYF. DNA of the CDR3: TGCGCCAGCAGCTTTTCCGGGTCACAAGAGACCCAGTACTTC. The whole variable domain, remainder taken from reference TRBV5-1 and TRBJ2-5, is KAGVTQTPRYLIKTRGQQVTLSCSPISGHRSVSWYQQTPGQGLQFLFEYFSETQRNKGNFPGRFSGRQFSNSRSEMNVSTLELGDSALYLCASSFSGSQETQYFGPGTRLLVL.

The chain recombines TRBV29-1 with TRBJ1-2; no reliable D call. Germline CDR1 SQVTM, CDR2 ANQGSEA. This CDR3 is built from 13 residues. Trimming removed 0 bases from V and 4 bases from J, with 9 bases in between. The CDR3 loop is CSVEDLKSYGYTF. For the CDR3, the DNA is TGCAGCGTTGAAGACCTCAAGTCCTATGGCTACACCTTC.

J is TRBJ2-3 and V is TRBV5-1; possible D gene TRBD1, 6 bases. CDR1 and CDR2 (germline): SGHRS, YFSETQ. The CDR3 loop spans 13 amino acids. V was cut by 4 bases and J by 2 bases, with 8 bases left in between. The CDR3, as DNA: TGCGCCAGCAGCAAGGGGGACACAGATACGCAGTATTTT. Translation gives CASSKGDTDTQYF.

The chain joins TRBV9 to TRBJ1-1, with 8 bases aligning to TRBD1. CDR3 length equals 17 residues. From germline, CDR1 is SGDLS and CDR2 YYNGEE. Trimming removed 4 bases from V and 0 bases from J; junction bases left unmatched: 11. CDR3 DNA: TGTGCCAGCAGCCTTGGGGCAGGGGGCGCGGTGAACACTGAAGCTTTCTTT. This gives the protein CASSLGAGGAVNTEAFF.

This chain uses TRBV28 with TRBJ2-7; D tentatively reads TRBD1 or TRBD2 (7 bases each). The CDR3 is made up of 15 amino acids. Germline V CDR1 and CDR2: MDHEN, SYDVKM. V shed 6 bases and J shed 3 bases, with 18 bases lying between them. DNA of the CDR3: TGTGCCAGCAGCAGGGGGGGAAGGGTGTACTACGAGCAGTACTTC. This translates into CASSRGGRVYYEQYF.

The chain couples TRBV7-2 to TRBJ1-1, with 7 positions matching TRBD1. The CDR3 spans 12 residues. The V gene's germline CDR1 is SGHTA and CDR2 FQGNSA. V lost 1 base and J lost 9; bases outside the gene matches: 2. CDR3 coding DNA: TGTGCCAGCAGCTTAGGGACAGGTCAAGCTTTCTTT. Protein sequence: CASSLGTGQAFF.

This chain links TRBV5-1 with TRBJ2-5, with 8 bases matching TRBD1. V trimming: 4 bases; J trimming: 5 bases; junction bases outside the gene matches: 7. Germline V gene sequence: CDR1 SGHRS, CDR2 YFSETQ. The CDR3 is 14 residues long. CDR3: CASSPTGARETQYF. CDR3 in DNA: TGCGCCAGCAGCCCGACAGGGGCGAGGGAGACCCAGTACTTC. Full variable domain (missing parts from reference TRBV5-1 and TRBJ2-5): KAGVTQTPRYLIKTRGQQVTLSCSPISGHRSVSWYQQTPGQGLQFLFEYFSETQRNKGNFPGRFSGRQFSNSRSEMNVSTLELGDSALYLCASSPTGARETQYFGPGTRLLVL.

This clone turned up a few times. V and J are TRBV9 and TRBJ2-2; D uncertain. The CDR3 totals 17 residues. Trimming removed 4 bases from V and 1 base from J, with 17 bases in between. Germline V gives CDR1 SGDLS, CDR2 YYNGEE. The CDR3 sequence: CASSPEVLPGNTGELFF. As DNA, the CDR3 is TGTGCCAGCAGCCCCGAGGTACTACCGGGGAACACCGGGGAGCTGTTTTTT.

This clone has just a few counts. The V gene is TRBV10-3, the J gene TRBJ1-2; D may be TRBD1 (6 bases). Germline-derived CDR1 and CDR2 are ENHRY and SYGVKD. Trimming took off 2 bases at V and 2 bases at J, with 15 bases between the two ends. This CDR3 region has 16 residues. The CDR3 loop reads CAISEPSAGVNYGYTF. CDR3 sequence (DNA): TGTGCCATCAGTGAGCCGAGTGCAGGGGTAAACTATGGCTACACCTTC.

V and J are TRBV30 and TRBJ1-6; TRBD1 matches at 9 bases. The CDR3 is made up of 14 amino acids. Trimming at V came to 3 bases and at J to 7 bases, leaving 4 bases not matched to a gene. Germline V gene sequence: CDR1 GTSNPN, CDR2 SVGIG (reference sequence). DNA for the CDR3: TGTGCCTGGAGCGGGACAGGGTTAAATTCACCCCTCCACTTT. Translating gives CAWSGTGLNSPLHF.

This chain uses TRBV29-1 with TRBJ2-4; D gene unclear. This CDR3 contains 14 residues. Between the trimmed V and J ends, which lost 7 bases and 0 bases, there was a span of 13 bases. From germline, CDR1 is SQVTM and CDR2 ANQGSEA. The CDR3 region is CSASTSIAKNIQYF. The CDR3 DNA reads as TGCAGCGCTTCGACCTCTATAGCCAAAAACATTCAGTACTTC.

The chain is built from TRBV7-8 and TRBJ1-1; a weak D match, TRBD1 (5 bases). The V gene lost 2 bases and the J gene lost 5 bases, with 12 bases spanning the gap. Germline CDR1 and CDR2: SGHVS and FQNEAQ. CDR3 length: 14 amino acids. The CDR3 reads CASSLSAEGTEAFF. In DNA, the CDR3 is TGTGCCAGCAGCTTATCAGCCGAGGGGACTGAAGCTTTCTTT.

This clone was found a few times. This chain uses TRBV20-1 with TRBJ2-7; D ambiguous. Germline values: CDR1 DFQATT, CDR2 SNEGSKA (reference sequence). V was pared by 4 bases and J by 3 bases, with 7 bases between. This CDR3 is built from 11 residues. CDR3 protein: CSAKDGYEQYF. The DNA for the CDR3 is TGCAGTGCTAAGGACGGCTACGAGCAGTACTTC.

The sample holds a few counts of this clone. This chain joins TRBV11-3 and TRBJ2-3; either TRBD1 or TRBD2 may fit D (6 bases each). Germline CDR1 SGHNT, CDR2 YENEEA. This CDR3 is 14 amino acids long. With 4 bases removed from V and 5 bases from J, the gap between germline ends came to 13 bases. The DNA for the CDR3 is TGTGCCAGCAGCTCCGGGGGCGTGATAGATACGCAGTATTTT. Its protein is CASSSGGVIDTQYF.

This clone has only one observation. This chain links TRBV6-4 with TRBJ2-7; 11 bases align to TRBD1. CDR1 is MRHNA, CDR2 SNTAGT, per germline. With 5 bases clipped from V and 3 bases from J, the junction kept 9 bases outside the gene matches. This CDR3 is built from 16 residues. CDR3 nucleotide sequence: TGTGCCAGCAGTTCATGGGGGACAGGGGGTAACTACGAGCAGTACTTC. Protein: CASSSWGTGGNYEQYF.

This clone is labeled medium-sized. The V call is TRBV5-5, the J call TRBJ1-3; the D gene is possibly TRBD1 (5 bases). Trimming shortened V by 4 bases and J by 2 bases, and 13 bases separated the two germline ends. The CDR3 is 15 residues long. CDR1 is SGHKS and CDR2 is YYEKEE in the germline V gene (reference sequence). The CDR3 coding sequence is TGTGCCAGCAGCCCGGCAAGAGGGGCTGGAAACACCATATATTTT. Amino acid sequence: CASSPARGAGNTIYF.